These 26 T cell receptor beta chains share one sample of origin, sequenced in a study of blood T cell repertoires in COVID-19. Data came from immunoSEQ multiplex PCR; TCRdb stores just in-frame clones and leaves some out. Of some 330,000 clones in the sample, over 75% were seen once. Sample: PBMCs or T cells enriched from blood (not recorded which). These receptors were collected from a man aged 35-49 years in a cohort exposed to, infected with or recovered from COVID-19 (not recorded which).

The V gene is TRBV4-2, the J gene TRBJ2-7; 7 bases are shared with TRBD2. V shed 0 bases and J 0 bases; nucleotides not matched to a gene: 5. The germline gives CDR1 LGHNA, CDR2 YNFKEQ. CDR3 size: 16 residues. CDR3 DNA: TGTGCCAGCAGCCAAGAGGGTCTAGCGGACTCCTACGAGCAGTACTTC. Protein product: CASSQEGLADSYEQYF.

The chain is built from TRBV5-1 and TRBJ1-1; no clear D. Trimming cost V 0 bases and J 0 bases, with 9 bases left between them. This CDR3 spans 15 amino acids. Per the germline V gene, CDR1 is SGHRS and CDR2 is YFSETQ. The chain's CDR3 is CASSLVPTLNTEAFF. DNA for the CDR3: TGCGCCAGCAGCTTGGTTCCGACATTGAACACTGAAGCTTTCTTT.

The chain joins TRBV10-1 to TRBJ2-1; TRBD2 aligns across 10 bases. Germline values: CDR1 WNHNN, CDR2 SYGVQD (reference sequence). The CDR3 has 15 residues. The V gene end was trimmed by 5 bases and the J gene end by 6 bases; junction bases not matched to a gene: 7. CDR3 sequence reads: CASSSGLAETNEQFF. The CDR3 nucleotides are TGCGCCAGCAGTTCTGGACTAGCGGAAACCAATGAGCAGTTCTTC.

Turning to this clone: In the same sample, other DNA sequences code for this CDR3. The chain couples TRBV5-1 to TRBJ1-3; D is unclear. Deletions cut 0 bases from V and 0 bases from J, with 4 bases between. Germline V gene sequence: CDR1 SGHRS, CDR2 YFSETQ. The CDR3 runs 14 residues. The CDR3 loop is CASSLGSSGNTIYF. The CDR3 DNA reads TGCGCCAGCAGCTTGGGGAGCTCTGGAAACACCATATATTTT.

This chain's CDR3 is CASSTRTSGITDTQYF. Written as DNA, the CDR3 is TGTGCCAGCAGCACAAGGACTAGCGGGATCACAGATACGCAGTATTTT. V and J are TRBV11-2 and TRBJ2-3, with 12 nucleotides matching TRBD2. V shed 5 bases and J 2 bases; nucleotides not matched to a gene: 5. CDR3 length equals 16 residues. CDR1 and CDR2 from the germline V gene are SGHAT and FQNNGV.

This sequence joins TRBV7-9 and TRBJ1-4, with TRBD1 as a possible D gene (5 bases). Deletions cut 1 base from V and 3 bases from J, with 9 bases between. The germline gives CDR1 SEHNR, CDR2 FQNEAQ (reference sequence). The CDR3 extends over 15 amino acids. Here the CDR3 DNA reads TGTGCCAGCAGCTTAGTAGGGGTAGCTAATGAAAAACTGTTTTTT. It encodes CASSLVGVANEKLFF.

V is TRBV18 and J is TRBJ1-5; TRBD1 aligns across 10 bases. Germline V gene lookup returns CDR1 KGHSH and CDR2 LQKENI. V was clipped by 6 bases and J by 1 base; unmatched bases: 6. The CDR3 contains 16 residues. Here the CDR3 DNA reads TGTGCCAGCTCCCTAGACAGGGGGCTAAGCAATCAGCCCCAGCATTTT. Amino acid sequence: CASSLDRGLSNQPQHF.

This chain connects TRBV6-4 to TRBJ2-1; TRBD2 matches 13 bases. The germline V gene has CDR1 MRHNA and CDR2 SNTAGT. V shed 5 bases, J shed 5 bases, and the junction held 3 bases outside the gene matches. The CDR3 totals 15 residues. The CDR3, as DNA: TGTGCCAGCAGTTTGGGACTAGCGGGAAACAATGAGCAGTTCTTC. This gives the protein CASSLGLAGNNEQFF.

The V and J genes are TRBV5-1 and TRBJ1-2; D gene uncertain. Germline V gene lookup returns CDR1 SGHRS and CDR2 YFSETQ. Trimming took 0 bases from V and 2 from J, leaving 5 bases between them. The CDR3 sequence is 13 residues long. The chain's CDR3 is CASSLGGNYGYTF. CDR3 DNA sequence: TGCGCCAGCAGCTTGGGCGGCAACTATGGCTACACCTTC.

The V and J genes are TRBV5-4 and TRBJ2-1, with 14 positions matching TRBD2. The CDR3 totals 17 residues. V lost 5 bases to trimming and J lost 9 bases; unmatched junction nucleotides: 13. Looked up from germline, CDR1 is SGHNT and CDR2 is YYREEE (reference sequence). CDR3 in DNA: TGTGCCAGCAGGCCGGGACTAGCGGGAGCCTTTGAGGGTGAGCAGTTCTTC. Translated, it gives CASRPGLAGAFEGEQFF.

The chain employs TRBV11-2 and TRBJ2-3, with D perhaps TRBD2 (5 bases). Trimming stripped 2 bases from V and 9 bases from J, with 6 bases between. The CDR3 covers 11 residues. Looked up from germline, CDR1 is SGHAT and CDR2 is FQNNGV. CDR3 sequence: CASSLPGTQYF. The CDR3 region has the DNA TGTGCCAGCAGCTTACCGGGGACGCAGTATTTT.

This sequence joins TRBV6-5 and TRBJ2-7, with D perhaps matching TRBD1 (5 bases). The V gene lost 6 bases and the J gene lost 2 bases, with 11 bases spanning the gap. Germline CDR1 and CDR2: MNHEY and SVGAGI. This CDR3 has 13 amino acids. The CDR3 nucleotides are TGTGCCAGCAGGCCAGGGCCCCCCTACGAGCAGTACTTC. It specifies CASRPGPPYEQYF.

The rearrangement joins TRBV6-5 to TRBJ2-7; D is perhaps TRBD2 (6 bases). In germline, CDR1 is MNHEY, CDR2 SVGAGI. The CDR3 contains 11 residues. The V end was cut by 6 bases, the J end by 9 bases, with 12 bases between. The CDR3 is CASSPGSRQYF. CDR3 DNA: TGTGCCAGCAGCCCCGGGAGTAGGCAGTACTTC.

The rearrangement uses TRBV2 and TRBJ2-5; the D gene is possibly TRBD2 (5 bases). In germline, CDR1 is SNHLY, CDR2 FYNNEI. Trimming took 7 bases from V and 5 from J, leaving 17 bases between them. The CDR3 totals 14 residues. The CDR3 DNA follows: TGTGCCAGCAAAAAGGGCGGGCCACGGGAGACCCAGTACTTC. Translation: CASKKGGPRETQYF. The whole variable domain, filled in from reference TRBV2 and TRBJ2-5, reads EPEVTQTPSHQVTQMGQEVILRCVPISNHLYFYWYRQILGQKVEFLVSFYNNEISEKSEIFDDQFSVERPDGSNFTLKIRSTKLEDSAMYFCASKKGGPRETQYFGPGTRLLVL.

In its sample, this clone was seen once. V usage is TRBV18 and J usage is TRBJ2-5; 8 bases agree with TRBD2. CDR1 is KGHSH, CDR2 LQKENI, per germline. J lost 7 bases, V lost 1 base, and 8 bases had no gene match. The CDR3 covers 15 residues. The CDR3 here is CASSPRQREYGTQYF. CDR3 in DNA: TGTGCCAGCTCACCACGCCAGCGGGAGTATGGGACCCAGTACTTC.

The J gene is TRBJ1-6, the V gene TRBV14; 9 bases are a match to TRBD1. Unmatched junction bases numbered 15, after V lost 5 bases and J lost 7 bases. The CDR3 totals 18 residues. The germline gives CDR1 SGHDN, CDR2 FVKESK. Here the CDR3 reads CASSGTGRKLGRNSPLHF. The CDR3, as DNA: TGTGCCAGCAGCGGGACAGGGAGGAAACTTGGGAGAAATTCACCCCTCCACTTT.

The chain is built from TRBV5-1 and TRBJ2-7; 8 positions agree with TRBD2. Germline V gives CDR1 SGHRS, CDR2 YFSETQ. V lost 4 bases to trimming and J lost 5 bases; unmatched junction nucleotides: 11. The CDR3 sequence is 15 residues long. The CDR3 loop is CASSPNLAGAHEQYF. As DNA, the CDR3 is TGCGCCAGCAGCCCCAATCTAGCGGGTGCCCACGAGCAGTACTTC.

V gene TRBV28 combines with J gene TRBJ2-7; D is possibly TRBD2 (6 bases). Germline assignment: CDR1 MDHEN and CDR2 SYDVKM. With 8 bases removed from V and 3 bases from J, the gap between germline ends came to 14 bases. The CDR3 consists of 13 residues. Written as DNA, the CDR3 is TGTGCCAGCCTTTCCGGGAGCAGCTACGAGCAGTACTTC. Its translation: CASLSGSSYEQYF.

The chain combines TRBV28 with TRBJ1-1, with a possible D match to TRBD1 (6 bases). The length of the CDR3 is 14 residues. V was trimmed by 8 bases and J by 1 base, leaving 14 bases between them. Germline assignment: CDR1 MDHEN and CDR2 SYDVKM. The CDR3 sequence: CASGTGQQNTEAFF. The CDR3 DNA reads as TGTGCCAGCGGGACCGGACAGCAGAACACTGAAGCTTTCTTT.

The chain carries TRBV5-6 and TRBJ2-1, with 10 bases lining up with TRBD2. Trimming took 7 bases from V and 4 from J; bases not matched to a gene: 5. This CDR3 is 14 amino acids long. Germline-derived CDR1 and CDR2 are SGHDT and YYEEEE. The CDR3 DNA sequence: TGTGCCAGCGAGGGACTAGCGCTATACAATGAGCAGTTCTTC. Its translation is CASEGLALYNEQFF. The variable domain in full, with the rest retrieved from reference TRBV5-6 and TRBJ2-1, is DAGVTQSPTHLIKTRGQQVTLRCSPKSGHDTVSWYQQALGQGPQFIFQYYEEEERQRGNFPDRFSGHQFPNYSSELNVNALLLGDSALYLCASEGLALYNEQFFGPGTRLTVL.

The chain carries TRBV18 and TRBJ2-2; 9 bases agree with TRBD1. V lost 6 bases and J lost 1; bases outside the gene matches: 12. There are 18 residues in the CDR3. Germline V lookup: CDR1 KGHSH, CDR2 LQKENI. DNA of the CDR3: TGTGCCAGCTCCCCGTCCGGGACAGGGATGGGGAACACCGGGGAGCTGTTTTTT. Translated: CASSPSGTGMGNTGELFF.

This chain's CDR3 is CASSPRTSGYGSEQFF. The CDR3 DNA is TGTGCCAGCAGCCCTAGGACTAGCGGCTACGGGAGTGAGCAGTTCTTC. This chain joins TRBV3-1 (or the pseudogene TRBV3-2) and TRBJ2-1; 10 bases align to TRBD2. CDR1 and CDR2 (germline): LGHDT, YNNKEL (reference sequence). The CDR3 contains 16 residues. The V and J ends lost 4 bases and 9 bases, in that order; junction bases with no gene match: 12.

The chain carries TRBV7-9 and TRBJ1-5; tentatively, D is TRBD1 (6 bases). The CDR3 is 18 amino acids. The germline gives CDR1 SEHNR, CDR2 FQNEAQ (reference sequence). V lost 4 bases, J lost 2 bases, and 21 bases lay in between. The CDR3 loop is CASSSKIGTSGGNQPQHF. The CDR3 coding sequence is TGTGCCAGCAGCTCTAAGATCGGGACATCTGGGGGCAATCAGCCCCAGCATTTT.

This clone was counted between two and nine times. The CDR3 DNA reads as TGTGCCAGCAGTAAGGCCCAGGGGAACACTGAAGCTTTCTTT. Translating it yields CASSKAQGNTEAFF. This chain connects TRBV2 to TRBJ1-1; perhaps TRBD1 as D (5 bases). This CDR3 has 14 amino acids. From germline, CDR1 is SNHLY and CDR2 FYNNEI. The germline V and J ends were trimmed by 5 bases and 1 base, with 11 bases remaining between them.

CDR3 residues: CASSPSRGPVSQYF. CDR3 coding DNA: TGTGCCAGCAGCCCCTCAAGAGGGCCGGTGTCCCAGTACTTC. The chain joins TRBV3-1 (or the pseudogene TRBV3-2) to TRBJ2-5; D perhaps matches TRBD2 (5 bases). Germline-derived CDR1 and CDR2 are LGHDT and YNNKEL (reference sequence). Trimming took off 4 bases at V and 9 bases at J, with 18 bases between the two ends. The CDR3 is made up of 14 amino acids.

This clone was seen at least ten times. This chain links TRBV28 with TRBJ1-5; no firm D call. The CDR3 length is 16 residues. The germline V and J ends were trimmed by 6 bases and 6 bases, with 21 bases remaining between them. CDR1 is MDHEN, CDR2 SYDVKM, per germline. CDR3 sequence: CASSLVRGSFSQPQHF. CDR3 in DNA: TGTGCCAGCAGCCTTGTGAGAGGGAGCTTTAGTCAGCCCCAGCATTTT.